The 28 T cell receptor beta chains below come from one sample, sequenced in a study of naive and memory T cell subsets. Notes on the study in general: Naive repertoires, especially CD8, held a few larger clonotypes, possibly memory cells re-expressing CD45RA.

Their specific antigens are unknown. Two oligonucleotides, mixed equimolar, formed the beta constant-region primer covering TRBC1 and TRBC2. Four rounds of PCR amplified the ligated cDNA using nested alpha and beta constant-region primers plus SP2. TCRdb re-called the UMI-ligation and nested PCR reads through MiXCR, storing one row per CDR3 protein. The data contain tens of thousands of distinct CDR3 sequences, over 9% of them singletons. Sequencing was carried out using naive CD4+ T cells from blood. These receptors came from a human donor in good health.

This chain joins TRBV24-1 and TRBJ2-1, with 9 positions matching TRBD2. The CDR3 extends over 16 amino acids. Germline V lookup: CDR1 KGHDR, CDR2 SFDVKD. The J segment lost 1 base and the V segment lost 1 base, leaving 1 base of the junction unmatched. CDR3 nucleotides: TGTGCCACCAGTGATTTAAGCGGGGGGTCCTACAATGAGCAGTTCTTC. Translating gives CATSDLSGGSYNEQFF.

This rearrangement joins TRBV6-2 or TRBV6-3 to TRBJ2-3; D not certain. With 6 bases removed from V and 6 bases from J, the gap between germline ends came to 10 bases. This CDR3 contains 12 residues. In germline, CDR1 is MNHEY, CDR2 SVGEGT. The CDR3 bases are TGTGCCAGCAGCCAGACGGTGGATACGCAGTATTTT. Protein: CASSQTVDTQYF.

This clonotype was recorded many times. The CDR3 nucleotides are TGTGCCAGCAGCTGGGGGACGGGGGGCTCAGCCACAGATACGCAGTATTTT. Translating gives CASSWGTGGSATDTQYF. The rearrangement links TRBV4-2 to TRBJ2-3; D might be TRBD2 (7 bases). Trimming removed 5 bases from V and 2 bases from J, with 20 bases in between. The germline CDR1 and CDR2 sequences are LGHNA and YNFKEQ. This CDR3 comprises 17 residues.

This clonotype has ten or more counts. The V and J genes are TRBV12-3 or TRBV12-4 and TRBJ2-4; 7 bases are shared with TRBD1. The CDR3 runs to 16 residues. The V segment lost 5 bases and the J segment 0 bases; nucleotides outside the gene matches: 7. CDR3 nucleotide sequence: TGTGCCAGCAGTCTGGGACAGCCTGGAGCCAAAAACATTCAGTACTTC. As protein: CASSLGQPGAKNIQYF.

This clonotype has only a few counts. The CDR3 here is CASSPVRAFKGVTEAFF. Written as DNA, the CDR3 is TGTGCCAGCAGCCCGGTTCGGGCCTTTAAGGGTGTCACTGAAGCTTTCTTT. This chain links TRBV28 with TRBJ1-1; D is unclear. With 6 bases removed from V and 4 bases from J, the gap between germline ends came to 24 bases. CDR1 and CDR2 from the germline V gene are MDHEN and SYDVKM. The CDR3 contains 17 residues.

V gene TRBV11-1 combines with J gene TRBJ1-6; D gene ambiguous. V was cut by 5 bases and J by 0 bases, with 17 bases left in between. This CDR3 region has 18 residues. In germline, CDR1 is SGHAT, CDR2 FQDESV (reference sequence). This CDR3 reads CASSGRPGQVSYNSPLHF. CDR3 DNA sequence: TGTGCCAGCAGCGGGAGACCCGGTCAGGTCTCCTATAATTCACCCCTCCACTTT.

The chain carries TRBV18 and TRBJ1-1; possibly TRBD1 for D (5 bases). The germline gives CDR1 KGHSH, CDR2 LQKENI. V was cut by 1 base and J by 2 bases, with 17 bases left in between. The CDR3 contains 17 residues. CDR3 in amino acids: CASSPLGTKTSNTEAFF. The CDR3 nucleotides read TGTGCCAGCTCACCACTAGGGACTAAAACAAGTAACACTGAAGCTTTCTTT.

This clonotype has just a few counts. CDR3 amino acids: CASSLGITDTQYF. The DNA of the CDR3 is TGTGCCAGCAGCCTGGGGATCACAGATACGCAGTATTTT. V usage is TRBV7-2 and J usage is TRBJ2-3; D unresolved. Germline V gives CDR1 SGHTA, CDR2 FQGNSA. The CDR3 length is 13 residues. The V end lost 5 bases, the J end lost 2 bases, and 8 bases lay between the germline ends.

V usage is TRBV28 and J usage is TRBJ1-2; D possibly corresponds to TRBD1 (5 bases). From germline, CDR1 is MDHEN and CDR2 SYDVKM. This CDR3 has 13 amino acids. Trimming took off 1 base at V and 5 bases at J, with 8 bases between the two ends. CDR3 DNA: TGTGCCAGCAGTTTATCAGGGTTATATGGCTACACCTTC. It is translated as CASSLSGLYGYTF.

The V and J genes are TRBV18 and TRBJ1-5; the D gene is possibly TRBD1 (6 bases). Germline lookup yields CDR1 KGHSH and CDR2 LQKENI. This CDR3 spans 14 amino acids. Between the trimmed V and J ends, which lost 3 bases and 4 bases, there was a span of 10 bases. CDR3 region: CASSPSDRNQPQHF. CDR3 DNA: TGTGCCAGCTCACCCTCGGACAGAAATCAGCCCCAGCATTTT.

The V gene is TRBV7-6, the J gene TRBJ2-7, with 14 bases fitting TRBD2. V shed 3 bases and J 0 bases; nucleotides not matched to a gene: 4. This CDR3 is 17 amino acids long. Germline V gene data show CDR1 as SGHVS and CDR2 as FNYEAQ. The CDR3: CASSFGTSGGSSYEQYF. CDR3 DNA: TGTGCCAGCAGCTTTGGGACTAGCGGGGGAAGCTCCTACGAGCAGTACTTC. Looking up the rest from reference TRBV7-6 and TRBJ2-7 gives the full variable domain: GAGVSQSPRYKVTKRGQDVALRCDPISGHVSLYWYRQALGQGPEFLTYFNYEAQQDKSGLPNDRFSAERPEGSISTLTIQRTEQRDSAMYRCASSFGTSGGSSYEQYFGPGTRLTVT.

In its sample, this clonotype was seen a few times. The V call is TRBV7-2, the J call TRBJ2-1, with 11 bases fitting TRBD2. The V gene end was trimmed by 5 bases and the J gene end by 4 bases; junction bases not matched to a gene: 4. Germline-derived CDR1 and CDR2 are SGHTA and FQGNSA. The CDR3 spans 15 residues. The DNA of the CDR3 is TGTGCCAGCAGCCCCACTAGCGGGAGATACAATGAGCAGTTCTTC. It translates to CASSPTSGRYNEQFF.

The chain uses TRBV10-3 and TRBJ2-1, with D hard to call. Germline V gene lookup returns CDR1 ENHRY and CDR2 SYGVKD. The CDR3 is made up of 15 amino acids. Trimming stripped 10 bases from V and 0 bases from J, with 16 bases between. In nucleotides, the CDR3 is TGTGCCACCTCCTCTTCCCGGAGCTCCTACAATGAGCAGTTCTTC. Amino acid sequence: CATSSSRSSYNEQFF.

The chain employs TRBV18 and TRBJ2-7; possibly TRBD2 for D (6 bases). Per germline, CDR1 KGHSH and CDR2 LQKENI. V was cut by 1 base and J by 7 bases, with 23 bases left in between. CDR3 size: 17 residues. The CDR3 is CASSPQGRAGHAGEQYF. The CDR3 DNA sequence: TGTGCCAGCTCACCACAAGGGCGCGCGGGTCATGCGGGGGAGCAGTACTTC.

The CDR3 bases are TGTGCCAGTACTAAGACAGGGCCGAACACTGAAGCTTTCTTT. Amino acids: CASTKTGPNTEAFF. The genes are TRBV19 and TRBJ1-1; 7 nucleotides agree with TRBD1. The CDR3 is made up of 14 amino acids. Germline CDR1 and CDR2: LNHDA and SQIVND (reference sequence). With 7 bases clipped from V and 1 base from J, the junction kept 6 bases outside the gene matches.

This clonotype occurred a few times. The chain is built from TRBV24-1 and TRBJ2-7; D remains unclear. V was cut by 3 bases and J by 0 bases, with 5 bases left in between. The CDR3 spans 13 residues. Germline lookup yields CDR1 KGHDR and CDR2 SFDVKD. The CDR3 region is CATSDVNSYEQYF. The CDR3 DNA is TGTGCCACCAGTGATGTTAACTCCTACGAGCAGTACTTC.

This clonotype was recorded many times. The genes are TRBV28 and TRBJ2-7; possible D gene TRBD1, 6 bases. CDR3 length equals 17 residues. Germline V gene sequence: CDR1 MDHEN, CDR2 SYDVKM. V dropped 1 base and J dropped 0 bases, with 16 bases sitting between them. This CDR3 is CASSLLGTQRFSYEQYF. For the CDR3, the DNA is TGTGCCAGCAGTTTATTGGGGACACAACGATTCTCCTACGAGCAGTACTTC.

The table lists this clonotype with many counts. The V gene is TRBV14, the J gene TRBJ2-7, with 9 bases that match TRBD1. The CDR3 runs to 15 residues. Looked up from germline, CDR1 is SGHDN and CDR2 is FVKESK. Germline trimming cut 0 bases from V and 3 bases from J; bases unmatched to any gene: 3. CDR3 residues: CASSQEGQGYYEQYF. The CDR3 DNA reads TGTGCCAGCAGCCAAGAGGGACAGGGATACTACGAGCAGTACTTC.

The table lists this clonotype with many counts. The chain carries TRBV27 and TRBJ2-3; no reliable D call. The germline V gene has CDR1 MNHEY and CDR2 SMNVEV (reference sequence). The CDR3 is made up of 14 amino acids. Trimming left V 5 bases short and J 4 bases short, with 13 bases between. Here the CDR3 DNA reads TGTGCCAGCAGTCAGACCCGCCCCCCAGATACGCAGTATTTT. This gives the protein CASSQTRPPDTQYF.

The chain employs TRBV30 and TRBJ2-3; D might be TRBD2 (6 bases). Germline CDR1 and CDR2: GTSNPN and SVGIG (reference sequence). V was pared by 2 bases and J by 3 bases, with 12 bases between. This CDR3 region has 14 residues. CDR3 coding DNA: TGTGCCTGGAGTATGGAGGGGCTGACAGATACGCAGTATTTT. The encoded protein is CAWSMEGLTDTQYF.

The chain employs TRBV19 and TRBJ1-1, with TRBD1 identical over 7 bases. This CDR3 spans 15 amino acids. The germline V gene encodes CDR1 LNHDA and CDR2 SQIVND (reference sequence). The trim removed 3 bases at V and 3 bases at J, leaving 7 bases unmatched. The CDR3 loop is CASSIYRGGHTEAFF. CDR3 coding DNA: TGTGCCAGTAGTATCTACAGGGGAGGTCACACTGAAGCTTTCTTT.

The chain recombines TRBV7-9 with TRBJ2-7; D is perhaps TRBD1 (6 bases). The CDR3 has 13 amino acids. Germline V gives CDR1 SEHNR, CDR2 FQNEAQ (reference sequence). Trimming removed 3 bases from V and 5 bases from J, with 11 bases in between. The CDR3 loop is CASSLGQGNEQYF. In nucleotides, the CDR3 is TGTGCCAGCAGCTTGGGGCAGGGGAACGAGCAGTACTTC.

This clonotype was observed a handful of times. The gene calls are TRBV6-2 or TRBV6-3 and TRBJ1-1, with TRBD1 as a possible D gene (6 bases). Trimming stripped 6 bases from V and 7 bases from J, with 9 bases between. The CDR3 loop spans 11 amino acids. Germline CDR1 reads MNHEY; CDR2 reads SVGEGT. In nucleotides, the CDR3 is TGTGCCAGCAGCCGGACAGTTGAAGCTTTCTTT. As protein: CASSRTVEAFF.

This clonotype was counted a few times. V is TRBV5-1 and J is TRBJ2-5; D assignment may be TRBD1 or TRBD2 (5 bases each). With 4 bases removed from V and 5 bases from J, the gap between germline ends came to 18 bases. The CDR3 is 15 residues long. CDR1 is SGHRS and CDR2 is YFSETQ in the germline V gene. For the CDR3, the DNA is TGCGCCAGCAGCCCCCCGGTGCAGGGCGGGGAGACCCAGTACTTC. Protein: CASSPPVQGGETQYF.

This clonotype was seen at least ten times. V gene TRBV5-1 combines with J gene TRBJ1-4; 9 positions match TRBD1. V lost 3 bases and J lost 0; bases outside the gene matches: 12. Germline V gene data show CDR1 as SGHRS and CDR2 as YFSETQ. This CDR3 is 19 amino acids long. As DNA, the CDR3 is TGCGCCAGCAGCTCTACAGGGGGCCATCAACTTGCAACTAATGAAAAACTGTTTTTT. This codes for CASSSTGGHQLATNEKLFF.

This clonotype appeared many times. The rearrangement links TRBV30 to TRBJ2-7; D might be TRBD2 (5 bases). Germline V gene sequence: CDR1 GTSNPN, CDR2 SVGIG (reference sequence). V shed 2 bases and J shed 0 bases, with 8 bases lying between them. The CDR3 is 13 residues long. The CDR3 region has the DNA TGTGCCTGGAGTAGAGGAGGCTCCTACGAGCAGTACTTC. This gives the protein CAWSRGGSYEQYF.

This clonotype was seen more than once but under ten times. The chain couples TRBV7-6 to TRBJ2-5, with 9 bases aligning to TRBD2. This CDR3 has 17 amino acids. CDR1 and CDR2 (germline): SGHVS, FNYEAQ. The V gene end was trimmed by 1 base and the J gene end by 5 bases; junction bases not matched to a gene: 11. The CDR3 DNA reads TGTGCCAGCAGCTTAGATCCAGCGGGGGGTCCTTTGGAGACCCAGTACTTC. It translates to CASSLDPAGGPLETQYF.

V gene TRBV18 combines with J gene TRBJ2-7; 7 bases match TRBD2. From germline, CDR1 is KGHSH and CDR2 LQKENI. The junction had 5 bases not matched to a gene; V was cut back by 3 bases and J by 6 bases. CDR3 size: 13 residues. The CDR3 sequence: CASSPGLVGEQYF. CDR3 bases: TGTGCCAGCTCACCCGGACTAGTAGGCGAGCAGTACTTC.